This T cell receptor beta chain was obtained from a study of blood T cell repertoires in COVID-19. Some clones are missing from TCRdb's copy, which holds only in-frame ones; the method was immunoSEQ multiplex PCR. The profile shows roughly 120,000 clones, 90% of them singletons. This CDR3 region has 14 residues. Per the germline V gene, CDR1 is SGHTA and CDR2 is FQGNSA. The V gene lost 1 base and the J gene lost 10 bases, with 16 bases spanning the gap. The receptor was derived from a human donor with active COVID-19. The donor label of this sample is uncertain. V usage is TRBV7-2 and J usage is TRBJ1-1; no firm D call. The sequenced material came from peripheral blood. Here the CDR3 DNA reads TGTGCCAGCAGCTTAGGGCCCGGCCTCTCGGGAGCTTTCTTT. Translated: CASSLGPGLSGAFF.